One sample yielded the 27 T cell receptor beta chains listed below, sequenced in a study of blood T cell repertoires in COVID-19. Generated by immunoSEQ multiplex PCR, the TCRdb table keeps only in-frame clones and is missing some. The table shows around 84,000 clones, with around 84% occurring only once. The specimen was peripheral blood. The receptors come from a man older than 75 with active or convalescent COVID-19.

V and J are TRBV18 and TRBJ1-6; D unclear. CDR1 and CDR2 from the germline V gene are KGHSH and LQKENI. The CDR3 contains 15 residues. V was pared by 4 bases and J by 6 bases, with 13 bases between. CDR3 residues: CASSQSPGRNSPLHF. The CDR3 DNA reads as TGTGCCAGCTCACAGTCCCCAGGCCGTAATTCACCCCTCCACTTT.

The chain couples TRBV19 to TRBJ1-1, with TRBD1 matching over 8 bases. Germline-derived CDR1 and CDR2 are LNHDA and SQIVND (reference sequence). Unmatched junction bases numbered 7, after V lost 6 bases and J lost 4 bases. The CDR3 runs to 14 residues. Written as DNA, the CDR3 is TGTGCCAGTAGCCGAGGGACAGGATTCACTGAAGCTTTCTTT. It specifies CASSRGTGFTEAFF.

V gene TRBV7-2 combines with J gene TRBJ1-6; 8 bases are a match to TRBD1. Germline-derived CDR1 and CDR2 are SGHTA and FQGNSA. This CDR3 region has 17 residues. Trimming took 5 bases from V and 2 from J; bases not matched to a gene: 8. CDR3 in amino acids: CASSPSPDRAYNSPLHF. The DNA of the CDR3 is TGTGCCAGCAGCCCCAGTCCGGACAGGGCCTATAATTCACCCCTCCACTTT.

The chain has TRBV9 and TRBJ1-6, with D possibly being TRBD1 (5 bases). CDR1 and CDR2 (germline): SGDLS, YYNGEE. Between the trimmed V and J ends, which lost 0 bases and 7 bases, there was a span of 14 bases. This CDR3 contains 16 residues. The chain's CDR3 is CASSVESGLPNSPLHF. CDR3 bases: TGTGCCAGCAGCGTAGAGTCAGGGCTCCCAAATTCACCCCTCCACTTT.

The chain combines TRBV5-1 with TRBJ2-5; D possibly corresponds to TRBD1 (7 bases). The CDR3 has 15 amino acids. The ends were cut back, 0 bases at V and 7 bases at J, with 16 bases in the middle. Germline V CDR1 and CDR2: SGHRS, YFSETQ. The DNA of the CDR3 is TGCGCCAGCAGCTTGGAAGGGGGCGGGACCGGGACCCAGTACTTC. Its translation is CASSLEGGGTGTQYF.

The chain uses TRBV7-9 and TRBJ2-2; possibly TRBD1 for D (6 bases). The germline CDR1 and CDR2 sequences are SEHNR and FQNEAQ (reference sequence). The CDR3 is 14 amino acids. V was trimmed by 5 bases and J by 3 bases, leaving 10 bases between them. The CDR3 DNA sequence: TGTGCCAGCAGCATGACAGGTTACACCGGGGAGCTGTTTTTT. Amino acid sequence: CASSMTGYTGELFF. The full variable domain, completed using reference TRBV7-9 and TRBJ2-2, is DTGVSQNPRHKITKRGQNVTFRCDPISEHNRLYWYRQTLGQGPEFLTYFQNEAQLEKSRLLSDRFSAERPKGSFSTLEIQRTEQGDSAMYLCASSMTGYTGELFFGEGSRLTVL.

The J gene is TRBJ1-4, the V gene TRBV7-2; 8 bases are a match to TRBD1. Unmatched junction bases numbered 9, after V lost 5 bases and J lost 7 bases. The CDR3 runs 15 residues. Germline V gene sequence: CDR1 SGHTA, CDR2 FQGNSA. CDR3 sequence reads: CASSPRQGQTEKLFF. CDR3 DNA: TGTGCCAGCAGCCCAAGACAGGGGCAGACTGAAAAACTGTTTTTT.

This clone appeared a single time. The chain carries TRBV5-1 and TRBJ2-1; 7 bases are a match to TRBD1. This CDR3 is 18 amino acids long. J gave up 12 bases and V 0 bases, and 21 bases lay outside the gene matches. Germline CDR1 and CDR2: SGHRS and YFSETQ. The CDR3 protein is CASSLGVVVGQDLHGQFF. CDR3 DNA: TGCGCCAGCAGCTTGGGGGTTGTGGTAGGACAGGATTTACATGGGCAGTTCTTC.

The chain uses TRBV25-1 and TRBJ1-3; D is uncertain. CDR1 MGHDK and CDR2 SYGVNS come from the germline V gene. Trimming took off 4 bases at V and 3 bases at J, with 13 bases between the two ends. This CDR3 spans 15 amino acids. CDR3 sequence: CASSARGFGGNTIYF. The CDR3 DNA reads as TGTGCCAGCAGTGCCCGCGGTTTCGGTGGAAACACCATATATTTT.

The chain recombines TRBV6-5 with TRBJ1-1, with 9 bases aligning to TRBD1. The ends lost 7 bases at V and 4 bases at J; junction bases unmatched: 4. The CDR3 covers 13 residues. CDR1 and CDR2 (germline): MNHEY, SVGAGI. The CDR3 is CASKLDRGTEAFF. CDR3 bases: TGTGCCAGCAAGCTGGACAGGGGCACTGAAGCTTTCTTT.

The chain carries TRBV9 and TRBJ1-3, with a possible D match to TRBD1 (5 bases). With 4 bases removed from V and 2 bases from J, the gap between germline ends came to 22 bases. Germline values: CDR1 SGDLS, CDR2 YYNGEE. The CDR3 is 18 residues long. The DNA for the CDR3 is TGTGCCAGCAGCCCTAAAACCGGCTCAGGGCTCCCTGGAAACACCATATATTTT. It codes for CASSPKTGSGLPGNTIYF. The complete variable domain, with remaining parts taken from reference TRBV9 and TRBJ1-3, reads DSGVTQTPKHLITATGQRVTLRCSPRSGDLSVYWYQQSLDQGLQFLIQYYNGEERAKGNILERFSAQQFPDLHSELNLSSLELGDSALYFCASSPKTGSGLPGNTIYFGEGSWLTVV.

The chain has TRBV6-4 and TRBJ1-2; D call uncertain. This CDR3 spans 14 amino acids. Trimming left V 0 bases short and J 4 bases short, with 9 bases between. Germline values: CDR1 MRHNA, CDR2 SNTAGT. Here the CDR3 DNA reads TGTGCCAGCAGTGACTCGGGCAGCAGCTATGGCTACACCTTC. The encoded protein is CASSDSGSSYGYTF.

The chain links TRBV13 to TRBJ1-6, with 7 bases lining up with TRBD1. Germline loops: CDR1 PRHDT, CDR2 FYEKMQ (reference sequence). CDR3 length: 14 amino acids. Unmatched junction bases numbered 4, after V lost 4 bases and J lost 7 bases. As DNA, the CDR3 is TGTGCCAGCAGCTGGGGACAGTCAAATTCACCCCTCCACTTT. The encoded protein is CASSWGQSNSPLHF.

The chain recombines TRBV18 with TRBJ2-1, with 9 bases identical to TRBD1. Losses at the gene ends were 3 bases for V and 9 bases for J; bases not matched to a gene: 9. The CDR3 spans 15 residues. Germline assignment: CDR1 KGHSH and CDR2 LQKENI. The CDR3: CASSPQGTGRGEQFF. CDR3 DNA sequence: TGTGCCAGCTCACCGCAAGGGACAGGGAGGGGTGAGCAGTTCTTC.

The chain employs TRBV7-6 and TRBJ2-1, with 11 positions matching TRBD2. Germline V CDR1 and CDR2: SGHVS, FNYEAQ. With V trimmed by 2 bases and J by 7 bases, 7 bases remained unmatched. The length of the CDR3 is 16 residues. CDR3 loop: CASSLTGTSGTNEQFF. The CDR3 DNA reads TGTGCCAGCAGCTTAACCGGGACTAGCGGTACAAATGAGCAGTTCTTC.

The CDR3 is CASRARQGREQYV. As DNA, the CDR3 is TGTGCCAGCCGGGCGAGACAGGGGCGGGAGCAGTACGTC. This chain links TRBV6-5 with TRBJ2-7; 8 bases agree with TRBD1. V shed 8 bases, J shed 7 bases, and the junction held 10 bases outside the gene matches. CDR1 and CDR2 from the germline V gene are MNHEY and SVGAGI. The CDR3 totals 13 residues.

This clone has just a few counts. The gene calls are TRBV7-2 and TRBJ1-5; TRBD1 is a possible D gene (5 bases). The CDR3 is 15 residues long. Between the trimmed V and J ends, which lost 5 bases and 0 bases, there was a span of 11 bases. The germline CDR1 and CDR2 sequences are SGHTA and FQGNSA. CDR3 residues: CASSPGANSNQPQHF. Here the CDR3 DNA reads TGTGCCAGCAGCCCTGGGGCAAATAGCAATCAGCCCCAGCATTTT. The entire variable domain, with the rest obtained from reference TRBV7-2 and TRBJ1-5, is as follows: GAGVSQSPSNKVTEKGKDVELRCDPISGHTALYWYRQSLGQGLEFLIYFQGNSAPDKSGLPSDRFSAERTGGSVSTLTIQRTQQEDSAVYLCASSPGANSNQPQHFGDGTRLSIL.

The genes are TRBV19 and TRBJ2-5; the D gene is possibly TRBD1 (5 bases). The CDR3 loop spans 16 amino acids. V lost 6 bases and J 2 bases, leaving 19 bases between the germline ends. Germline V gives CDR1 LNHDA, CDR2 SQIVND (reference sequence). CDR3 in amino acids: CASSTPQGAGQETQYF. As DNA, the CDR3 is TGTGCCAGTAGCACCCCCCAAGGGGCAGGACAAGAGACCCAGTACTTC. Based on the CDR3 plus reference TRBV19 and TRBJ2-5, the full variable domain is DGGITQSPKYLFRKEGQNVTLSCEQNLNHDAMYWYRQDPGQGLRLIYYSQIVNDFQKGDIAEGYSVSREKKESFPLTVTSAQKNPTAFYLCASSTPQGAGQETQYFGPGTRLLVL.

This clone was observed once. J is TRBJ2-1 and V is TRBV2; 7 nucleotides align to TRBD1. Germline trimming cut 6 bases from V and 4 bases from J; bases unmatched to any gene: 9. CDR3 length: 15 amino acids. CDR1 SNHLY and CDR2 FYNNEI come from the germline V gene. The CDR3 sequence is CASSSLPGQYNEQFF. As DNA, the CDR3 is TGTGCCAGCAGCTCCCTACCGGGACAGTACAATGAGCAGTTCTTC.

The genes are TRBV7-9 and TRBJ1-4; the D gene is possibly TRBD1 (6 bases). The CDR3 sequence is 14 residues long. V gave up 3 bases and J gave up 8 bases, with 13 bases separating them. CDR1 is SEHNR and CDR2 is FQNEAQ in the germline V gene (reference sequence). CDR3 region: CASSFSGGLEKLFF. As DNA, the CDR3 is TGTGCCAGCAGCTTTTCCGGGGGGCTCGAAAAACTGTTTTTT.

This rearrangement joins TRBV11-2 to TRBJ1-4; D remains unclear. With 5 bases removed from V and 5 bases from J, the gap between germline ends came to 12 bases. CDR3 length: 14 amino acids. The germline V gene encodes CDR1 SGHAT and CDR2 FQNNGV. CDR3: CASSPSGLNEKLFF. CDR3 DNA: TGTGCCAGCAGCCCCAGTGGGCTCAATGAAAAACTGTTTTTT.

V usage is TRBV6-5 and J usage is TRBJ2-5; D is perhaps TRBD1 (6 bases). Trimming took off 8 bases at V and 2 bases at J, with 15 bases between the two ends. CDR1 and CDR2 from the germline V gene are MNHEY and SVGAGI. CDR3 length: 14 residues. The CDR3 spells CASRISGVQETQYF. The CDR3 nucleotides are TGTGCCAGCCGTATCTCAGGGGTACAAGAGACCCAGTACTTC.

The chain has TRBV18 and TRBJ2-7; 8 bases agree with TRBD1. Unmatched junction bases numbered 6, after V lost 2 bases and J lost 6 bases. The CDR3 sequence is 14 residues long. CDR1 is KGHSH and CDR2 is LQKENI in the germline V gene. This CDR3 is CASSPDRGGREQYV. The DNA for the CDR3 is TGTGCCAGCTCACCAGACAGGGGAGGTCGCGAGCAGTACGTC.

The CDR3 here is CASSIVTDSRQPQHF. The CDR3 nucleotides are TGTGCCAGTAGTATAGTGACAGATTCACGTCAGCCCCAGCATTTT. The V call is TRBV19, the J call TRBJ1-5, with a weak D call TRBD1 (5 bases). The germline V gene has CDR1 LNHDA and CDR2 SQIVND (reference sequence). V shed 1 base and J shed 6 bases, with 13 bases lying between them. This CDR3 region has 15 residues.

This chain links TRBV18 with TRBJ2-1; 7 nucleotides match TRBD2. The V gene end was trimmed by 3 bases and the J gene end by 4 bases; junction bases not matched to a gene: 0. The CDR3 runs to 13 residues. The germline CDR1 and CDR2 sequences are KGHSH and LQKENI. CDR3 sequence (DNA): TGTGCCAGCTCACCCGGGGGGTACAATGAGCAGTTCTTC. Residues: CASSPGGYNEQFF. The whole variable domain, remainder taken from reference TRBV18 and TRBJ2-1, is NAGVMQNPRHLVRRRGQEARLRCSPMKGHSHVYWYRQLPEEGLKFMVYLQKENIIDESGMPKERFSAEFPKEGPSILRIQQVVRGDSAAYFCASSPGGYNEQFFGPGTRLTVL.

This rearrangement joins TRBV6-1 to TRBJ2-5; tentatively, D is TRBD1 (5 bases). V was pared by 1 base and J by 4 bases, with 10 bases between. This CDR3 spans 14 amino acids. Germline assignment: CDR1 MNHNS and CDR2 SASEGT. The CDR3 nucleotides are TGTGCCAGCAGTGAAGGCAGGGTTCCAGAGACCCAGTACTTC. Translated, it gives CASSEGRVPETQYF.

The V call is TRBV6-5, the J call TRBJ1-2, with unresolved D. V was pared by 7 bases and J by 3 bases, with 12 bases between. Germline loops: CDR1 MNHEY, CDR2 SVGAGI. The CDR3 has 13 amino acids. CDR3 in amino acids: CASMGRTDYGYTF. Here the CDR3 DNA reads TGTGCCAGCATGGGCAGGACTGACTATGGCTACACCTTC.